Listed below are T cell receptor beta chains from one sample, sequenced in a study of T cells in Graves' hyperthyroidism and ophthalmopathy. TCRdb re-derived calls from the multiplex PCR reads in MiXCR, one entry per CDR3 protein. The data contain 600,000 to 900,000 distinct CDR3 sequences, approximately 16% of them singletons. Sequencing was done on a sample of blood. These receptor sequences come from a man aged 18 to 30 with Graves' hyperthyroidism. Both conserved end residues are part of each CDR3. Fields, in order: clone size, D gene, V gene, CDR3 length, J gene, CDR3 protein, CDR3 DNA. D genes are given only for firm matches. For some rows the clone size is stated as once, few or many, or as a class when expanded; others skip it.

>few|TRBD1|TRBV19|13|TRBJ1-1
CSTAGTANTEAFF
TGTTCCACAGCCGGGACAGCCAACACTGAAGCTTTCTTT
>-|-|TRBV25-1|11|TRBJ2-1
CASSAGREQFF
TGTGCCAGCAGTGCGGGGCGGGAGCAGTTCTTC
>many|-|TRBV7-2|12|TRBJ2-7
CASSFGTYEQYF
TGTGCCAGCAGCTTCGGCACCTACGAGCAGTACTTC
>-|-|TRBV12-3/TRBV12-4|16|TRBJ2-6
CASSLLRTAGANVLTF
TGTGCCAGCAGTTTACTCAGAACGGCGGGGGCCAACGTCCTGACTTTC
>-|-|TRBV15|13|TRBJ1-1
CATSRDGRGRAFF
TGTGCCACCAGCAGAGATGGGAGGGGTCGGGCTTTCTTT
>many|TRBD2|TRBV10-3|14|TRBJ2-5
CAISPTSGGETQYF
TGTGCCATCAGTCCCACTAGCGGGGGGGAGACCCAGTACTTC
>-|-|TRBV7-9|16|TRBJ1-1
CASSSPGGTANTEAFF
TGTGCCAGCAGCTCTCCCGGCGGCACCGCGAACACTGAAGCTTTCTTT
>-|TRBD2|TRBV7-9|14|TRBJ2-3
CATSVGGVTDTQYF
TGTGCCACCAGCGTGGGGGGGGTCACAGATACGCAGTATTTT
>once|TRBD1|TRBV7-8|15|TRBJ1-5
CASSLWGTGTQPQHF
TGTGCCAGCAGCTTATGGGGGACAGGGACTCAGCCCCAGCATTTT
>once|-|TRBV27|15|TRBJ2-3
CASQLWAGTTDTQYF
TGTGCCAGCCAACTCTGGGCGGGGACCACAGATACGCAGTATTTT
>many|-|TRBV6-2/TRBV6-3|13|TRBJ2-5
CASSYLPQTAQYF
TGTGCCAGCAGTTATCTACCCCAGACGGCCCAGTACTTC
>few|-|TRBV7-9|10|TRBJ2-1
CASSTGEQFF
TGTGCCAGCAGCACGGGTGAGCAGTTCTTC
>-|-|TRBV3-1|16|TRBJ2-1
CASSQIRGYSYNEQFF
TGTGCCAGCAGCCAAATCCGCGGGTACTCCTACAATGAGCAGTTCTTC
>many|-|TRBV6-2/TRBV6-3|14|TRBJ2-7
CASSYGGVLGEQYF
TGTGCCAGCAGTTACGGGGGAGTCTTGGGGGAGCAGTACTTC
>-|-|TRBV4-1|15|TRBJ1-3
CASSQDPGQFETIYF
TGCGCCAGCAGCCAAGATCCAGGGCAGTTTGAGACCATATATTTT
>-|-|TRBV19|13|TRBJ2-5
CASSAHSQETQYF
TGTGCCAGTAGCGCACATTCCCAAGAGACCCAGTACTTC
>few|TRBD2|TRBV29-1|15|TRBJ2-7
CSVEETSGASYEQYF
TGCAGCGTTGAAGAAACTAGCGGGGCCTCCTACGAGCAGTACTTC
>few|-|TRBV9|13|TRBJ2-2
CASSVDLWGELFF
TGTGCCAGCAGCGTAGACCTGTGGGGGGAGCTGTTTTTT
>-|TRBD1|TRBV30|12|TRBJ1-2
CAGTGGIGGYTF
TGTGCCGGGACAGGGGGAATTGGTGGCTACACCTTC
>few|TRBD2|TRBV20-1|16|TRBJ2-3
CSARDFSGAYTDTQYF
TGCAGTGCTAGAGATTTTAGCGGGGCTTACACAGATACGCAGTATTTT
>-|-|TRBV9|14|TRBJ2-7
CASSVAWIGDEQYF
TGTGCCAGCAGCGTAGCTTGGATAGGGGACGAGCAGTACTTC
>many|-|TRBV12-3/TRBV12-4|12|TRBJ1-2
CASSDSDYGYTF
TGTGCCAGCAGTGACAGTGATTATGGCTACACCTTC
>many|-|TRBV24-1|13|TRBJ2-5
CATSSDSQETQYF
TGTGCCACCAGTTCGGACTCCCAAGAGACCCAGTACTTC
>many|-|TRBV18|12|TRBJ1-1
CASSRAESEAFF
TGTGCCAGCTCACGGGCCGAGTCTGAAGCTTTCTTT
>few|-|TRBV4-1|17|TRBJ2-3
CASSQDSGFPGWYTQYF
TGCGCCAGCAGCCAAGATAGCGGCTTCCCTGGATGGTATACGCAGTATTTT
>-|-|TRBV4-1|15|TRBJ2-7
CASSQGSLSSYEQYF
TGCGCCAGCAGCCAAGGGTCCTTAAGCTCCTACGAGCAGTACTTC
>-|-|TRBV24-1|17|TRBJ2-3
CATSDPSPNHYTDTQYF
TGTGCCACCAGTGATCCTTCACCCAATCACTACACAGATACGCAGTATTTT
>many|-|TRBV12-3/TRBV12-4|14|TRBJ1-1
CASSVGLPNWEAFF
TGTGCCAGCAGTGTGGGACTCCCGAATTGGGAAGCTTTCTTT
>-|TRBD2|TRBV2|14|TRBJ2-1
CASSGRSGSDEQFF
TGTGCCAGCAGTGGACGTAGCGGGAGTGATGAGCAGTTCTTC
>-|-|TRBV6-1|11|TRBJ2-4
CASKGAGIQYF
TGTGCCAGCAAAGGGGCGGGCATTCAGTACTTC
>-|-|TRBV20-1|15|TRBJ2-7
CSARVGVAAPYEQYF
TGCAGTGCTAGAGTCGGGGTGGCCGCCCCCTACGAGCAGTACTTC
>-|-|TRBV28|15|TRBJ2-2
CASIRTLGYTGELFF
TGTGCCAGCATTCGAACCTTAGGGTACACCGGGGAGCTGTTTTTT
>-|TRBD1|TRBV5-1|15|TRBJ2-7
CASTETGSHTYEQYF
TGTGCCAGCACGGAGACAGGGTCCCACACCTACGAGCAGTACTTC
>-|-|TRBV6-1|16|TRBJ1-1
CASSRLVGQSTSEAFF
TGTGCCAGCAGCCGTCTGGTCGGACAAAGCACCTCTGAAGCTTTCTTT
>many|-|TRBV27|12|TRBJ2-1
CASSTRYNEQFF
TGTGCCAGCAGTACTAGGTACAATGAGCAGTTCTTC
>-|-|TRBV2|13|TRBJ2-1
CASMGDSYNEQFF
TGTGCCAGCATGGGGGACTCCTACAATGAGCAGTTCTTC
>few|-|TRBV11-2|14|TRBJ1-4
CASSLGRRNEKLFF
TGTGCCAGCAGCTTGGGCAGACGTAATGAAAAACTGTTTTTT
>-|-|TRBV7-9|14|TRBJ2-5
CASSLAGPAETQYF
TGTGCCAGCAGCTTAGCGGGGCCCGCGGAGACCCAGTACTTC
>-|-|TRBV28|16|TRBJ2-4
CASSFGGEGAKNIQYF
TGTGCCAGCAGTTTTGGGGGCGAGGGCGCCAAAAACATTCAGTACTTC
>many|-|TRBV7-3|13|TRBJ2-3
CASSFIRTDTQYF
TGTGCCAGCAGCTTCATCCGCACAGATACGCAGTATTTT
>-|-|TRBV19|12|TRBJ1-5
CASSISSQPQHF
TGTGCCAGTAGTATCTCGTCCCAGCCCCAGCATTTT
>-|TRBD2|TRBV5-1|15|TRBJ2-1
CASSLESSGNNEQFF
TGCGCCAGCAGCTTGGAGTCTAGCGGGAATAATGAGCAGTTCTTC
>few|-|TRBV7-2|14|TRBJ1-1
CASSLSSRNTEAFF
TGTGCCAGCAGCTTATCTAGCCGGAACACTGAAGCTTTCTTT
>-|TRBD2|TRBV20-1|16|TRBJ2-1
CSASGLAGGGYNEQFF
TGCAGTGCGAGCGGACTAGCGGGAGGGGGGTACAATGAGCAGTTCTTC
>few|-|TRBV7-3|12|TRBJ2-1
CASSHPGTEQFF
TGTGCCAGCAGTCACCCCGGGACAGAGCAGTTCTTC
>-|TRBD1|TRBV7-3|16|TRBJ2-1
CASSQGTVGDYNEQFF
TGTGCCAGCAGCCAAGGGACAGTTGGGGACTACAATGAGCAGTTCTTC
>few|TRBD1|TRBV10-3|15|TRBJ1-5
CAIKAGQGSNQPQHF
TGTGCCATCAAAGCAGGACAGGGGAGCAATCAGCCCCAGCATTTT
>many|-|TRBV7-9|15|TRBJ2-5
CASSSGQTHQETQYF
TGTGCCAGCAGCTCCGGACAGACACACCAAGAGACCCAGTACTTC
>-|TRBD1|TRBV20-1|13|TRBJ1-5
CSAPGTGNQPQHF
TGCAGTGCTCCCGGGACAGGTAATCAGCCCCAGCATTTT
>many|-|TRBV2|13|TRBJ2-1
CASGTDTYNEQFF
TGTGCCAGCGGGACTGACACCTACAATGAGCAGTTCTTC
>-|-|TRBV10-3|14|TRBJ2-7
CAISGQQGSYEQYF
TGTGCCATCAGTGGTCAACAGGGCTCCTACGAGCAGTACTTC
>-|-|TRBV9|16|TRBJ2-1
CASSVEGMGSYNEQFF
TGTGCCAGCAGCGTAGAGGGGATGGGCTCCTACAATGAGCAGTTCTTC
>many|-|TRBV30|17|TRBJ2-1
CAWSLWASDPGNNEQFF
TGTGCCTGGAGTTTGTGGGCTTCGGATCCTGGAAACAATGAGCAGTTCTTC